The present T cell receptor beta chain was sequenced within a study of T cells in Graves' hyperthyroidism and ophthalmopathy. Notes on the study in general: Most clonotypes expanded in the thyroid (above 0.001) were also present in blood.

Amplified TCR beta CDR3 regions came from RNA transcripts. Carried out on the TCR CDR3, a first-round RT-PCR used the HTBI primer set. From the multiplex PCR reads, TCRdb called clonotypes with MiXCR, one entry per CDR3 protein. The sample lists more than 500,000 distinct CDR3 sequences; about 15% were seen once. This clonotype was counted ten times or more. The target antigen is unknown. CDR3 size: 16 residues. V trimming: 4 bases; J trimming: 2 bases; junction bases outside the gene matches: 6. Looked up from germline, CDR1 is SGDLS and CDR2 is YYNGEE. Exclusion of patients followed from uncontrolled infection, other autoimmune disease, pregnancy or lactation.

This sequence was found in a woman between 35 and 50 years old with Graves' ophthalmopathy. Material: blood. This chain uses TRBV9 with TRBJ2-7; 13 bases line up with TRBD2. CDR3 protein: CASSPRGTSGAYEQYF. As DNA, the CDR3 is TGTGCCAGCAGCCCCCGGGGGACTAGCGGGGCCTACGAGCAGTACTTC.